This TCR beta chain originates from a study of blood T cell repertoires in COVID-19. Study-level information: The cDNA or gDNA used as material had been derived from T cells, B-cell-depleted T cells, or PBMCs.

The sample holds one count of this clone. The protocol was immunoSEQ multiplex PCR, while the TCRdb copy is restricted to in-frame clones and leaves out a portion. Among tens of thousands of clones listed, 75% to 90% were seen once. Trimming removed 5 bases from V and 8 bases from J, with 18 bases in between. CDR3 length equals 15 residues. Per germline, CDR1 LGHDT and CDR2 YNNKEL (reference sequence). Source material: peripheral blood. The sequence was collected from a young man with COVID-19, enrolled during active disease. The chain carries TRBV3-1 (or the pseudogene TRBV3-2) and TRBJ1-4; D may be TRBD1 (5 bases). Here the CDR3 reads CASSSPGGYGEKLFF. DNA for the CDR3: TGTGCCAGCAGCTCCCCGGGGGGATATGGGGAAAAACTGTTTTTT.